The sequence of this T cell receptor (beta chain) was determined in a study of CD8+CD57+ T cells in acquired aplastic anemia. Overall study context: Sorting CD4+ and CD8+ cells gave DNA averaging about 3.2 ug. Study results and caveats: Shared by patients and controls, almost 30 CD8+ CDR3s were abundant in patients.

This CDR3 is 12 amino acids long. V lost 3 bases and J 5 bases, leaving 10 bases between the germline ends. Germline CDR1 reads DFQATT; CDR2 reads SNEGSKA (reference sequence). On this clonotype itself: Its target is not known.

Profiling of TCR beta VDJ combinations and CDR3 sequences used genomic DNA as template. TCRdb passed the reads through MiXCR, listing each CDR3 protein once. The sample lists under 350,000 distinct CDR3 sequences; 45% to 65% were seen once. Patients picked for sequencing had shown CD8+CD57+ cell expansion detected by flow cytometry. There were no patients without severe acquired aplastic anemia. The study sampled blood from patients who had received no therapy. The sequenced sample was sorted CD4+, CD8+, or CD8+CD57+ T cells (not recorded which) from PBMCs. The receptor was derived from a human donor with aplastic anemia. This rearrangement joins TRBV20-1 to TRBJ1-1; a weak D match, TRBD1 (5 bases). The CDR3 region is CSARFEGTEAFF. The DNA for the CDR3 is TGCAGTGCTAGGTTCGAGGGGACTGAAGCTTTCTTT.